The source of this T cell receptor beta chain is a study of T cells after yellow fever vaccination. Overall study context: SMART-Seq v4 Ultra Low Input prepared the low-cell-number fractions. Regarding the study as a whole: Although most clonotypes did not, a small share appeared in both CD4 and CD8 compartments.

V gave up 5 bases and J gave up 2 bases; unmatched junction bases: 5. The germline V gene has CDR1 DFQATT and CDR2 SNEGSKA (reference sequence). The CDR3 loop spans 13 amino acids. MiXCR was run by TCRdb on the 5' RACE reads, yielding one entry per CDR3 protein. The data hold under 550,000 distinct CDR3 sequences, with about a fifth observed a single time. The sample holds a few counts of this clonotype. Antigen unknown. The J gene is TRBJ2-7, the V gene TRBV20-1, with 8 bases identical to TRBD2. The sequence was collected from a man between 18 and 29 years old who received the YFV17D yellow fever vaccine. This material consisted of PBMCs, taken about 20 days after the first yellow fever vaccination. CDR3 region: CSARSGGPYEQYF. Here the CDR3 DNA reads TGCAGTGCTCGATCGGGGGGGCCCTACGAGCAGTACTTC.